These 12 T cell receptor beta chains came from one sample sequenced in a study of sequential checkpoint blockade in melanoma. The treatment was: randomized to nivolumab then ipilimumab (arm A) or the reverse (arm B). Profiled with immunoSEQ multiplex PCR; TCRdb holds only in-frame clones, not every one. Here the sample spans under 20,000 clones, around 80% being singletons. The sequenced sample was CD8+ T cells sorted from blood (inferred from file names), obtained from a patient given nivolumab and ipilimumab in sequence. These receptor sequences come from a human donor with melanoma.

The V call is TRBV5-6, the J call TRBJ2-7; perhaps TRBD1 as D (7 bases). Per germline, CDR1 SGHDT and CDR2 YYEEEE. The CDR3 consists of 14 residues. The V end was cut by 4 bases, the J end by 3 bases, with 14 bases between. The CDR3 DNA reads TGTGCCAGCAGCCGCGGGACAGTGATCTACGAGCAGTACTTC. Translated, it gives CASSRGTVIYEQYF.

Concerning this clone: A junction end diverges from the germline sequence, so it may reflect a read error. The V and J genes are TRBV27 and TRBJ1-1, with 9 positions matching TRBD1. CDR1 and CDR2 (germline): MNHEY, SMNVEV (reference sequence). The CDR3 covers 17 residues. In DNA, the CDR3 is TGTGCCAGCAGTTCCCGGGACAGGGTCAAAATAGGCACTGGAGCTTTCTTT. It yields the protein CASSSRDRVKIGTGAFF.

The V gene is TRBV28, the J gene TRBJ1-1; a possible D gene is TRBD1 (6 bases). Per the germline V gene, CDR1 is MDHEN and CDR2 is SYDVKM. The ends were cut back, 6 bases at V and 1 base at J, with 12 bases in the middle. The CDR3 sequence is 14 residues long. For the CDR3, the DNA is TGTGCCAGCAGGCTACAGGGATGGAACACTGAAGCTTTCTTT. Translating it yields CASRLQGWNTEAFF.

V usage is TRBV7-9 and J usage is TRBJ2-5, with TRBD2 matching 7 bases. V gave up 5 bases and J gave up 4 bases; unmatched junction bases: 7. Germline assignment: CDR1 SEHNR and CDR2 FQNEAQ (reference sequence). CDR3 length: 14 amino acids. The CDR3 sequence: CASSPWASGETQYF. As DNA, the CDR3 is TGTGCCAGCAGCCCCTGGGCTAGCGGAGAGACCCAGTACTTC.

The chain links TRBV5-4 to TRBJ2-7; TRBD1 is a possible D gene (7 bases). Trimming took 2 bases from V and 3 from J, leaving 15 bases between them. Germline V gene sequence: CDR1 SGHNT, CDR2 YYREEE (reference sequence). This CDR3 has 15 residues. CDR3 coding DNA: TGTGCCAGCAGCTTAAGGGGGGACAGTTACTACGAGCAGTACTTC. This gives the protein CASSLRGDSYYEQYF.

This chain connects TRBV9 to TRBJ1-1; D is undetermined. The CDR3 sequence is 13 residues long. Germline-derived CDR1 and CDR2 are SGDLS and YYNGEE. V lost 1 base and J 1 base, leaving 5 bases between the germline ends. The CDR3 is CASSVQWNTEAFF. For the CDR3, the DNA is TGTGCCAGCAGCGTACAGTGGAACACTGAAGCTTTCTTT.

This clone was recorded once. J is TRBJ2-3 and V is TRBV28; 7 nucleotides line up with TRBD2. The germline V gene encodes CDR1 MDHEN and CDR2 SYDVKM. The CDR3 sequence is 15 residues long. The ends lost 2 bases at V and 4 bases at J; junction bases unmatched: 6. CDR3 nucleotides: TGTGCCAGCAGTTTACGGGGGAGGGCGTCAGATACGCAGTATTTT. Its translation is CASSLRGRASDTQYF.

For this clone: The germline gene is not matched at one end of the junction; a read error may be the cause. This chain uses TRBV19 with TRBJ1-1; 12 bases align to TRBD1. The CDR3 runs to 16 residues. Germline assignment: CDR1 LNHDA and CDR2 SQIVND (reference sequence). The DNA for the CDR3 is TGTGCCAGTAGGGGGACAGGGGGCGATCTGAACGCTGAAGCTTTCTTT. Translated, it gives CASRGTGGDLNAEAFF.

The chain combines TRBV28 with TRBJ1-2; no reliable D call. The CDR3 runs 13 residues. Trimming removed 3 bases from V and 3 bases from J, with 8 bases in between. Germline assignment: CDR1 MDHEN and CDR2 SYDVKM. DNA for the CDR3: TGTGCCAGCAGTTTCAGGCAGGACTATGGCTACACCTTC. Residues: CASSFRQDYGYTF.

The CDR3 spells CASSFWTGSWTEAFF. CDR3 in DNA: TGTGCCAGCAGTTTTTGGACAGGGTCGTGGACTGAAGCTTTCTTT. The rearrangement links TRBV6-5 to TRBJ1-1; 8 bases map to TRBD1. Per the germline V gene, CDR1 is MNHEY and CDR2 is SVGAGI. J lost 5 bases, V lost 4 bases, and 9 bases had no gene match. The CDR3 is 15 amino acids.

The V gene is TRBV29-1, the J gene TRBJ2-5, with 7 bases fitting TRBD2. Germline V gene data show CDR1 as SQVTM and CDR2 as ANQGSEA. The CDR3 totals 11 residues. The V segment lost 6 bases and the J segment 7 bases; nucleotides outside the gene matches: 5. The CDR3 loop is CSVQTGGTQYF. The CDR3 DNA reads TGCAGCGTCCAGACGGGAGGGACCCAGTACTTC.

The gene calls are TRBV27 and TRBJ2-7, with TRBD1 matching over 8 bases. This CDR3 contains 13 residues. Germline trimming cut 0 bases from V and 6 bases from J; bases unmatched to any gene: 1. The V gene's germline CDR1 is MNHEY and CDR2 SMNVEV (reference sequence). The CDR3 loop is CASSLSDRGEQYF. CDR3 DNA: TGTGCCAGCAGTTTATCTGACAGGGGCGAGCAGTACTTC.